These 6 T cell receptor beta chains were all obtained from the same sample, sequenced in a study of blood T cell repertoires in COVID-19 (dated by TCRdb to 2019 to 2021). Receptors were amplified or captured by the immunoSEQ multiplex PCR assay. TCRdb holds this immuneACCESS table with in-frame rearrangements only. Some clones are missing; in checked studies, unresolved V genes explain under half, and the rest has no known cause. The sample profile shows about 110,000 clones; roughly 85% of them were found once. The ten largest clones represent less than 2.5% of the sample. The sample consisted of peripheral blood. The receptor set was obtained from a human donor in a cohort sampled during active COVID-19.

The chain couples TRBV6-6 to TRBJ2-3; 7 bases fit TRBD1. The V segment lost 6 bases and the J segment 4 bases; nucleotides outside the gene matches: 1. Germline V CDR1 and CDR2: MNHNY, SVGAGI (reference sequence). The CDR3 totals 12 residues. CDR3 amino acids: CASSDRADTQYF. CDR3 nucleotide sequence: TGTGCCAGCAGCGACAGGGCAGATACGCAGTATTTT.

V is TRBV14 and J is TRBJ1-6; a weak D match, TRBD1 (5 bases). The CDR3 is 14 amino acids. V was clipped by 0 bases and J by 13 bases, with 13 bases between them. CDR1 and CDR2 from the germline V gene are SGHDN and FVKESK. The chain's CDR3 is CASSQEYPGTPLHF. The DNA for the CDR3 is TGTGCCAGCAGCCAAGAATACCCCGGGACTCCCCTCCACTTT.

This clone was detected once. The V call is TRBV6-2 or TRBV6-3, the J call TRBJ2-7; D is perhaps TRBD2 (6 bases). The CDR3 is made up of 15 amino acids. Per the germline V gene, CDR1 is MNHEY and CDR2 is SVGEGT. V lost 2 bases to trimming and J lost 4 bases, with 15 bases between them. CDR3 bases: TGTGCCAGCAGTTACGAGGGACTTGAGAAATACGAGCAGTACTTC. Translation: CASSYEGLEKYEQYF.

This clone was detected once. The V gene is TRBV27, the J gene TRBJ1-1, with D possibly being TRBD1 (6 bases). This CDR3 has 15 amino acids. CDR1 is MNHEY, CDR2 SMNVEV, per germline (reference sequence). Between the trimmed V and J ends, which lost 8 bases and 6 bases, there was a span of 22 bases. CDR3 sequence (DNA): TGTGCCAGCTCCCTTTCAGGGGCGGTAGGGGCTGAAGCTTTCTTT. This codes for CASSLSGAVGAEAFF.

The V call is TRBV5-1, the J call TRBJ1-2; D remains unclear. The V and J ends lost 0 bases and 0 bases respectively, with 9 bases between them. Germline V gene data show CDR1 as SGHRS and CDR2 as YFSETQ. This CDR3 is 15 amino acids long. The CDR3 reads CASSLDGLANYGYTF. DNA for the CDR3: TGCGCCAGCAGCTTGGACGGACTAGCTAACTATGGCTACACCTTC.

The rearrangement uses TRBV7-2 and TRBJ1-2, with D possibly being TRBD1 (6 bases). V was cut by 2 bases and J by 6 bases, with 10 bases left in between. The CDR3 contains 13 residues. The germline CDR1 and CDR2 sequences are SGHTA and FQGNSA. CDR3 DNA: TGTGCCAGCAGCTTATCCAGGGGAGATGGCTACACCTTC. Amino acids: CASSLSRGDGYTF.